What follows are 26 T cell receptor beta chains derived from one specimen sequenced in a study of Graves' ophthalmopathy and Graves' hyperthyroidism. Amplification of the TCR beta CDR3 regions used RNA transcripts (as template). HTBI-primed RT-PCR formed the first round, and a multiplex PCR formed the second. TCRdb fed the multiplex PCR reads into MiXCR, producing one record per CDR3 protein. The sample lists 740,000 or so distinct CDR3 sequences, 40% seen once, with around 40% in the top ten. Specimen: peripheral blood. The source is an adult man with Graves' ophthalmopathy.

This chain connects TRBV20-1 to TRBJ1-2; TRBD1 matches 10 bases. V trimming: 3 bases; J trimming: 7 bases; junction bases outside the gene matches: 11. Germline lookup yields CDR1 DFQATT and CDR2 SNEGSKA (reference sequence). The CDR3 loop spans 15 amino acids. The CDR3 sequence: CSASPIGQGVGGYTF. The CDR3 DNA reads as TGCAGTGCTAGCCCCATCGGACAGGGGGTTGGTGGCTACACCTTC.

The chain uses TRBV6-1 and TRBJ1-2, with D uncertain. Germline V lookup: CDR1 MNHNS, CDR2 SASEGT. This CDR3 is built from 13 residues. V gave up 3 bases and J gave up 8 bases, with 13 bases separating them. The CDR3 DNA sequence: TGTGCCAGCAGTGAGACCATGACGGGGGGCTACACCTTC. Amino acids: CASSETMTGGYTF.

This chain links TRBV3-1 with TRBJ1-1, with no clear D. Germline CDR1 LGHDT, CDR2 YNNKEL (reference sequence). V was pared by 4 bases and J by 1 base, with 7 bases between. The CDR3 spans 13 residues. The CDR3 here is CASSPSSNTEAFF. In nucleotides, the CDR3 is TGTGCCAGCAGCCCTTCATCGAACACTGAAGCTTTCTTT.

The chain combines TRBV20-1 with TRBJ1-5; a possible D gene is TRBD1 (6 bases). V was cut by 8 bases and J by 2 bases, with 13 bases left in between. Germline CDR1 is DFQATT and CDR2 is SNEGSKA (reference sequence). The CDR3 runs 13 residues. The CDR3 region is CSTGDKGNQPQHF. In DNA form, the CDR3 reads TGCAGTACCGGGGACAAGGGCAATCAGCCCCAGCATTTT.

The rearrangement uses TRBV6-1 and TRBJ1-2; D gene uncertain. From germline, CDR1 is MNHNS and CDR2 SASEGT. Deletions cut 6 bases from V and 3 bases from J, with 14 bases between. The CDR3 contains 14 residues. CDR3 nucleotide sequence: TGTGCCAGCAGGCGGTTACCTGAGGACTATGGCTACACCTTC. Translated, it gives CASRRLPEDYGYTF.

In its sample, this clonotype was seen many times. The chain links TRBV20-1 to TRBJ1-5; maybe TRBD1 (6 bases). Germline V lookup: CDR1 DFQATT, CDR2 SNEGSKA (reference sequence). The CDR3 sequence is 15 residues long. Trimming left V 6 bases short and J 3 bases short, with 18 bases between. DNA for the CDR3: TGCAGTGCACAACTCGGACAGATACACAATCAGCCCCAGCATTTT. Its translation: CSAQLGQIHNQPQHF.

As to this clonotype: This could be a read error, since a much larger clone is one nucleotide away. CDR3 loop: CASSVTSKGTGYGHTF. The CDR3 DNA is TGTGCCAGCAGCGTCACCTCGAAAGGGACAGGGTATGGCCACACCTTC. V and J are TRBV2 and TRBJ1-2; TRBD1 matches 9 bases. The germline gives CDR1 SNHLY, CDR2 FYNNEI. The CDR3 consists of 16 residues.

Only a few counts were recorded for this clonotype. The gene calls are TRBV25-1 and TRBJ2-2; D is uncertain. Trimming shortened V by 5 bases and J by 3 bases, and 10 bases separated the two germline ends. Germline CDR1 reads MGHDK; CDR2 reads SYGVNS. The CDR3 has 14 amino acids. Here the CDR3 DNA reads TGTGCCAGCAGTTTACCAGCTGACACCGGGGAGCTGTTTTTT. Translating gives CASSLPADTGELFF.

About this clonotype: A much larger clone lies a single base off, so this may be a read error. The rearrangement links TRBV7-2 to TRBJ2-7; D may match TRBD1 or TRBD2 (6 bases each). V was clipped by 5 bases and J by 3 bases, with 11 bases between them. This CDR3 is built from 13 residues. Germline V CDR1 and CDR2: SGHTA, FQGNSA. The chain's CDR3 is CASSRGLNYEQYF. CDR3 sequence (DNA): TGTGCCAGCAGCCGGGGGCTCAACTACGAGCAGTACTTC.

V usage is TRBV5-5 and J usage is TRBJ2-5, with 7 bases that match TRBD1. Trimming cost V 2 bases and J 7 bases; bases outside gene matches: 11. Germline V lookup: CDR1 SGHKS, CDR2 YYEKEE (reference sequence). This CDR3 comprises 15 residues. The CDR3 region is CASSLVPIGGGTQYF. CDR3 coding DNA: TGTGCCAGCAGCTTAGTCCCGATAGGGGGCGGGACCCAGTACTTC.

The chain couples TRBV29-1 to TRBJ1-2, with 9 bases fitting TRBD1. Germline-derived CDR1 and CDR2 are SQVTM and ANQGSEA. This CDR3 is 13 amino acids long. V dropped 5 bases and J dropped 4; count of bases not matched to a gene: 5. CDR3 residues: CSVSTGGGYGYTF. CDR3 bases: TGCAGCGTTTCGACAGGGGGGGGCTATGGCTACACCTTC.

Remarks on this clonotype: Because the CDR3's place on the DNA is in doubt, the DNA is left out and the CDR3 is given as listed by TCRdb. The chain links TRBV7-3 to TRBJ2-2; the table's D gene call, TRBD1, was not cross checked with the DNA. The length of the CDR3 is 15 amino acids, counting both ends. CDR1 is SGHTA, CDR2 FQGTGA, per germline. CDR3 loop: CASSLGQGSTGSCFF.

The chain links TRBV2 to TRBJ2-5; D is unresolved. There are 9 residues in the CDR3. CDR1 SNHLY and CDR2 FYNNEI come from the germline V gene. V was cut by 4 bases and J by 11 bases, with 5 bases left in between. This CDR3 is CASSVQQYF. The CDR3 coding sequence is TGTGCCAGCAGTGTCCAGCAGTACTTC.

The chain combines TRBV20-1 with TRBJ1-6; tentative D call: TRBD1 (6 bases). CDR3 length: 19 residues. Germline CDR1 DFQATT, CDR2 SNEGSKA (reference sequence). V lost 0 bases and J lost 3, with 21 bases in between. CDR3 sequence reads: CSARDQNHSGHLYNSPLHF. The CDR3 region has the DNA TGCAGTGCTAGAGATCAGAATCACTCGGGACACCTCTATAATTCACCCCTCCACTTT.

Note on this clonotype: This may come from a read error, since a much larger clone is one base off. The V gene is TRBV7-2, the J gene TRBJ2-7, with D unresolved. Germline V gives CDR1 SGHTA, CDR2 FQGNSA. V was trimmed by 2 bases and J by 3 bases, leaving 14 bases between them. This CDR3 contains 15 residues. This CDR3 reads CASSLTSEPSYEQYF. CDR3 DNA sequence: TGTGCCAGCAGCTTAACGAGCGAGCCTAGCTACGAGCAGTACTTC. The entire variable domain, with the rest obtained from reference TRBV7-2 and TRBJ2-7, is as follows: GAGVSQSPSNKVTEKGKDVELRCDPISGHTALYWYRQSLGQGLEFLIYFQGNSAPDKSGLPSDRFSAERTGGSVSTLTIQRTQQEDSAVYLCASSLTSEPSYEQYFGPGTRLTVT.

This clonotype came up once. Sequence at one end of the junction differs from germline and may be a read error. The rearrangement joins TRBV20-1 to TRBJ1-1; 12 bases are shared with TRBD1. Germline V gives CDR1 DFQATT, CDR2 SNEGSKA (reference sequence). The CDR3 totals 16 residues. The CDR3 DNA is TGCAGTGCTAAGTTTTGGGACAGGGGGCGCGGAACTGAAGCTCTCTTT. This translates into CSAKFWDRGRGTEALF.

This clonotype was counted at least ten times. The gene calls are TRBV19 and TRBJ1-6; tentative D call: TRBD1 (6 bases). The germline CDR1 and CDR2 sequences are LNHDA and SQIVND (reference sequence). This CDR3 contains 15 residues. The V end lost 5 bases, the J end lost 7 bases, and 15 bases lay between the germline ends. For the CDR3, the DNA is TGTGCCAGTAGTGCAGGGACATTGCTGAATTCACCCCTCCACTTT. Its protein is CASSAGTLLNSPLHF.

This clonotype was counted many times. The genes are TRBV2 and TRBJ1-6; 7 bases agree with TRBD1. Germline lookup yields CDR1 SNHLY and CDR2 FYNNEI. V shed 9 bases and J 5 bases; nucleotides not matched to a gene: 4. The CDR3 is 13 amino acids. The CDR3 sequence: CASRDRNNSPLHF. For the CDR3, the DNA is TGTGCCAGTAGGGACAGAAATAATTCACCCCTCCACTTT.

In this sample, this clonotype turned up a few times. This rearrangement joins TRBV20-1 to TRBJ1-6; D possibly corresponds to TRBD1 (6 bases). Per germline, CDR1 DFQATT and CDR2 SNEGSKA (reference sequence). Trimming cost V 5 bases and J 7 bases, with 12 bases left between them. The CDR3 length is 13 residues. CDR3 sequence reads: CSARTVKNSPLHF. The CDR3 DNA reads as TGCAGTGCTCGGACAGTAAAGAATTCACCCCTCCACTTT.

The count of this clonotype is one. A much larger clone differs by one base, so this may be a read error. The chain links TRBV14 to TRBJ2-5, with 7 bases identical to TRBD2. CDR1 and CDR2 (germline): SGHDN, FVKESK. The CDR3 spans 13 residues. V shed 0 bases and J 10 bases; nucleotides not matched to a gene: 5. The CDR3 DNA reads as TGTGCCAGCAGCCAAGATCTGGGCGGGGGCCAGTACTTC. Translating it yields CASSQDLGGGQYF. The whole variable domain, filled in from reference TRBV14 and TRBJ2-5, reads EAGVTQFPSHSVIEKGQTVTLRCDPISGHDNLYWYRRVMGKEIKFLLHFVKESKQDESGMPNNRFLAERTGGTYSTLKVQPAELEDSGVYFCASSQDLGGGQYFGPGTRLLVL.

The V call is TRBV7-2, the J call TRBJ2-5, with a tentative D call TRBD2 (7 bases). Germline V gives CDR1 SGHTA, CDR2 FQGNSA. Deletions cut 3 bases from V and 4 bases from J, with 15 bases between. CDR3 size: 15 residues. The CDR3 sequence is CASSFRAGTRETQYF. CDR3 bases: TGTGCCAGCAGCTTTAGAGCGGGGACACGAGAGACCCAGTACTTC.

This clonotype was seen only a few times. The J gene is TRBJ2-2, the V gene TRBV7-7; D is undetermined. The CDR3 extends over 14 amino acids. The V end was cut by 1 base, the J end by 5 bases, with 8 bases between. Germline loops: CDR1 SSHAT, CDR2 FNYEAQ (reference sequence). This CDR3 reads CASSLGEATGELFF. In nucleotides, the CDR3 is TGTGCCAGCAGCTTAGGAGAGGCTACCGGGGAGCTGTTTTTT.

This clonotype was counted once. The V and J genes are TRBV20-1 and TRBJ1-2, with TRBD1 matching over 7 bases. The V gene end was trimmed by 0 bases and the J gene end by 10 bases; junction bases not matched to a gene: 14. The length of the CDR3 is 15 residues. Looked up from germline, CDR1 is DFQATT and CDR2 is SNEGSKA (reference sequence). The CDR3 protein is CSARDWGQRLIVYTF. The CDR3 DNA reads TGCAGTGCTAGAGATTGGGGACAGAGGCTCATCGTCTACACCTTC.

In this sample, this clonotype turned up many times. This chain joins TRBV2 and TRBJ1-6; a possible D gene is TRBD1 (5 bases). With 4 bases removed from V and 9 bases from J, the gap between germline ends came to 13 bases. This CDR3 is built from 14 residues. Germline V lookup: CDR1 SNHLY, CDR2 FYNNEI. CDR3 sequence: CASSVGGMGSPLHF. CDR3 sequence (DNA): TGTGCCAGCAGTGTTGGGGGGATGGGTTCACCCCTCCACTTT.

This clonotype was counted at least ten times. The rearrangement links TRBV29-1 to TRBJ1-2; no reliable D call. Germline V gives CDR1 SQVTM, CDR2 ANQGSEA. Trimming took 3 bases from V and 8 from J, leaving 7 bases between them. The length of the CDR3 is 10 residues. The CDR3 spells CSVDTPGYTF. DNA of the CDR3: TGCAGCGTTGACACTCCGGGCTACACCTTC.

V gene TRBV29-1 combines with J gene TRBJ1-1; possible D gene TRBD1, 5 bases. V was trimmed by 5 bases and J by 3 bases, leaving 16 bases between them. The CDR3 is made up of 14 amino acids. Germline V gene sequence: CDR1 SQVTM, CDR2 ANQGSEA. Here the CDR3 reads CSVTQGPGDTEAFF. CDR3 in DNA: TGCAGCGTTACCCAGGGACCCGGTGACACTGAAGCTTTCTTT.